This TCR beta chain was sequenced in a study of blood T cell repertoires in COVID-19. Study overall: Sites across the United States, Italy and Spain contributed samples from acute and convalescent COVID-19. PBMCs, B-cell-depleted T cells, or T cells were the source of the cDNA or gDNA that made up the material.

V was clipped by 3 bases and J by 2 bases; unmatched bases: 3. This CDR3 has 15 residues. Looked up from germline, CDR1 is ENHRY and CDR2 is SYGVKD. Authors' processing steps: The assay estimated nucleated cells by amplifying reference gene primers. Profiling relied on immunoSEQ multiplex PCR, and the TCRdb table lists in-frame clones only, not all of them. V, J and clone size were drawn from that table, and D and trimming were deduced from the DNA. The table records 300,000 to 450,000 clones, about 87% of them present only once. The receptor comes from a human donor in a cohort sampled during active COVID-19. The V gene is TRBV10-3, the J gene TRBJ2-7; 11 nucleotides match TRBD2. The sample taken for sequencing was peripheral blood. The CDR3 is CAISDGTSGAYEQYF. CDR3 nucleotide sequence: TGTGCCATCAGTGATGGGACTAGCGGTGCCTACGAGCAGTACTTC.